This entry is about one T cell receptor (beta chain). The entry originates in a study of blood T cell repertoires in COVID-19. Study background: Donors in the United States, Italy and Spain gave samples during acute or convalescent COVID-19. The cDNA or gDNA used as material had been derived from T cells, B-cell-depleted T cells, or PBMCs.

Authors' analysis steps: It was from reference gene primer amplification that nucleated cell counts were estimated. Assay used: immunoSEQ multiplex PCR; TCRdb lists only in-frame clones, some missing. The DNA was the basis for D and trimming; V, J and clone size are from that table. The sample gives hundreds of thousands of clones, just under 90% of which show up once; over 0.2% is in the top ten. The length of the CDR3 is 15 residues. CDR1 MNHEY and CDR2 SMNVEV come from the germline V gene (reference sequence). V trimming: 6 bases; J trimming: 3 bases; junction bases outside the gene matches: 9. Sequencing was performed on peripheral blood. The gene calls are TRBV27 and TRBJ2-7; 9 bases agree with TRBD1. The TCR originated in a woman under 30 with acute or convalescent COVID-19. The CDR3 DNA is TGTGCCAGCAGCCGCGCCGGGACAGGGAACTACGAGCAGTACTTC. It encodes CASSRAGTGNYEQYF.